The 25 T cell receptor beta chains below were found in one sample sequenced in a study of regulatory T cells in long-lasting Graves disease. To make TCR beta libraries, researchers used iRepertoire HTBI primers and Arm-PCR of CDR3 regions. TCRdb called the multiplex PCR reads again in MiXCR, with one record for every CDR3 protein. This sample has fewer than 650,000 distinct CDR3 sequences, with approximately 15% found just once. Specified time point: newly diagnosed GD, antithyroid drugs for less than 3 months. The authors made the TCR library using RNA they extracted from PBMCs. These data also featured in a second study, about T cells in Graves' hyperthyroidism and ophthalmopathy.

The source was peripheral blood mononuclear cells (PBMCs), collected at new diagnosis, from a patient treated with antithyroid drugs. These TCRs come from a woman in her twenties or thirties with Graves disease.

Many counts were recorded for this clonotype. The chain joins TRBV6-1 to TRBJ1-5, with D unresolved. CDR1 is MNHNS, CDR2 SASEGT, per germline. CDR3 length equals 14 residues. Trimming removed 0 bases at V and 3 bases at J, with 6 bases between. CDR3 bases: TGTGCCAGCAGTGAAGCGGCAGACAATCAGCCCCAGCATTTT. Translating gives CASSEAADNQPQHF.

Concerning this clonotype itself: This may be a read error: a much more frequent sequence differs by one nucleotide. The chain's CDR3 is CASRRLYRGAKTEAFF. The CDR3 nucleotides read TGTGCCAGCAGGAGACTTTACAGGGGCGCCAAGACTGAAGCTTTCTTT. The genes are TRBV11-2 and TRBJ1-1; 7 nucleotides agree with TRBD1. After removal of 6 bases from V and 5 bases from J, the junction contained 15 bases not matched to a gene. Germline-derived CDR1 and CDR2 are SGHAT and FQNNGV. The CDR3 spans 16 residues.

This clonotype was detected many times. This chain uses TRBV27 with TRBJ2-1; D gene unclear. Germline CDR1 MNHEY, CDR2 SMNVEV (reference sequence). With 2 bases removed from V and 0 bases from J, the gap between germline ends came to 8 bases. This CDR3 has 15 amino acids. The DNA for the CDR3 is TGTGCCAGCAGTTTAGGGATGAGCTCCTACAATGAGCAGTTCTTC. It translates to CASSLGMSSYNEQFF.

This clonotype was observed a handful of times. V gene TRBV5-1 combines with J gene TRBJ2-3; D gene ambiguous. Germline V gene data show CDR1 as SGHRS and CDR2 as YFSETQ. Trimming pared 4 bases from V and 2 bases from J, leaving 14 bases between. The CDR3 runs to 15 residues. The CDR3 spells CASSPQSISTDTQYF. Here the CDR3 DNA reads TGCGCCAGCAGCCCCCAATCGATATCCACAGATACGCAGTATTTT.

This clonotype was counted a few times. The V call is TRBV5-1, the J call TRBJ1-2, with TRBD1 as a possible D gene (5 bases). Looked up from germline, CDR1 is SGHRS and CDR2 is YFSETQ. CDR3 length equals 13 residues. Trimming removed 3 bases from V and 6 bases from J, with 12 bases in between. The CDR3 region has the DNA TGCGCCAGCAGCTGGGGGGACGGAGATGGCTACACCTTC. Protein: CASSWGDGDGYTF.

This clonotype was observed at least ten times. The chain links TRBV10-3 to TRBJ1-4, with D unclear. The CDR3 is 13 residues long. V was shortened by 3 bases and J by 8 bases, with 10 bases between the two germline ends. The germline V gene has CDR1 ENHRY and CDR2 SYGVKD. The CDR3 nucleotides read TGTGCCATCAGTGAACAGCGTGTCGAAAAACTGTTTTTT. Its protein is CAISEQRVEKLFF.

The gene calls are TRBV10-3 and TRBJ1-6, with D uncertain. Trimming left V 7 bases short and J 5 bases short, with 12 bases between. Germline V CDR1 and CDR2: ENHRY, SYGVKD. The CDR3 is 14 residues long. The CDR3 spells CAIKGGSDNSPLHF. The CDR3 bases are TGTGCCATCAAAGGCGGGAGTGATAATTCACCCCTCCACTTT.

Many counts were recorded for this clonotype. CDR3 DNA: TGCGCCAGCAGCTTAGGGAAAGATACGCAGTATTTT. Protein product: CASSLGKDTQYF. The J gene is TRBJ2-3, the V gene TRBV5-1, with D hard to call. Trimming shortened V by 2 bases and J by 5 bases, and 6 bases separated the two germline ends. CDR3 length equals 12 residues. In germline, CDR1 is SGHRS, CDR2 YFSETQ.

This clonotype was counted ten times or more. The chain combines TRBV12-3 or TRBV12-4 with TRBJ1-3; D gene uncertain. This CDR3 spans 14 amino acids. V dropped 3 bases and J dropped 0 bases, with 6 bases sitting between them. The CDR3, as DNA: TGTGCCAGCAGTTTTCCCTCCTCTGGAAACACCATATATTTT. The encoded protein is CASSFPSSGNTIYF.

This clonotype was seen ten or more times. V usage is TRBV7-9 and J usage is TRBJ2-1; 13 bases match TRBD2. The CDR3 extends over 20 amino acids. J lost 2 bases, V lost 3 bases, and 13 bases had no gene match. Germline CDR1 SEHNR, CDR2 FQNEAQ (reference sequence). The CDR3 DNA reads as TGTGCCAGCAGCTTTGGACTAGCGGGAGTAGAATCGAGGACCTACAATGAGCAGTTCTTC. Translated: CASSFGLAGVESRTYNEQFF.

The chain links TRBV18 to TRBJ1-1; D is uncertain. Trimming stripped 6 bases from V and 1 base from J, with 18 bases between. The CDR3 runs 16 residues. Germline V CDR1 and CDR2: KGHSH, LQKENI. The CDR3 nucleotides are TGTGCCAGCTCCCCCCCCCTGAGGGCCACGAACACTGAAGCTTTCTTT. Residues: CASSPPLRATNTEAFF.

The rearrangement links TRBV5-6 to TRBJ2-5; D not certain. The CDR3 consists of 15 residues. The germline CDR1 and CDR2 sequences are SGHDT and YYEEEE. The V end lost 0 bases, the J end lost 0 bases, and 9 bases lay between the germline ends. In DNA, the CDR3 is TGTGCCAGCAGCTTGGCCCTGGCAGACCAAGAGACCCAGTACTTC. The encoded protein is CASSLALADQETQYF.

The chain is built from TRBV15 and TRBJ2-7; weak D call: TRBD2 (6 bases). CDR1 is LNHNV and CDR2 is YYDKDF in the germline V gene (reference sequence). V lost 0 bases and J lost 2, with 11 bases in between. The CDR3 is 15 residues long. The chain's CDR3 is CATSRERGSAYEQYF. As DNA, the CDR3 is TGTGCCACCAGCAGAGAGCGGGGCTCCGCCTACGAGCAGTACTTC.

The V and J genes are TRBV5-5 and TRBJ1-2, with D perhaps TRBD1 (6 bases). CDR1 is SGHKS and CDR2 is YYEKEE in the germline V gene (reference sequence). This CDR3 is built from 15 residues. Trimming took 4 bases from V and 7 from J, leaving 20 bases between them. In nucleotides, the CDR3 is TGTGCCAGCAGCCTGGGGGGTACGGGGGCAGGTGGCTACACCTTC. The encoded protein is CASSLGGTGAGGYTF.

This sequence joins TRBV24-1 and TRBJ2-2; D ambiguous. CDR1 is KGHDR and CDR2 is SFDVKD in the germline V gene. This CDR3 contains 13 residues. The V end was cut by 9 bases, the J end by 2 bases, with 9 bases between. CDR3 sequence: CATGGPNTGELFF. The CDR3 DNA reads TGTGCCACCGGTGGCCCCAACACCGGGGAGCTGTTTTTT.

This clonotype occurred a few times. CDR3: CASSLHPGNNEQFF. The DNA of the CDR3 is TGTGCCAGCAGTTTACATCCGGGGAACAATGAGCAGTTCTTC. The chain employs TRBV27 and TRBJ2-1; maybe TRBD2 (5 bases). Per the germline V gene, CDR1 is MNHEY and CDR2 is SMNVEV (reference sequence). V was cut by 2 bases and J by 5 bases, with 10 bases left in between. The CDR3 is 14 amino acids.

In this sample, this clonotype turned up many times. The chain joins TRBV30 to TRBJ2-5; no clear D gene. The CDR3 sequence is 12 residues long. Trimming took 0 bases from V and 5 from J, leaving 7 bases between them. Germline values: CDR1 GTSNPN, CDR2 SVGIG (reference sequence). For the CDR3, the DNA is TGTGCCTGGAGTGTTATGGGGGAGACCCAGTACTTC. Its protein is CAWSVMGETQYF.

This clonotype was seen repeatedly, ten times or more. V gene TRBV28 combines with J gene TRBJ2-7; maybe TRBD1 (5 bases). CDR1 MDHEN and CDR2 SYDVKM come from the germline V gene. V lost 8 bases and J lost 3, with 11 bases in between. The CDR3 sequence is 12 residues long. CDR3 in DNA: TGTGCCAGCCATGCGCAGGGCTACGAGCAGTACTTC. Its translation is CASHAQGYEQYF.

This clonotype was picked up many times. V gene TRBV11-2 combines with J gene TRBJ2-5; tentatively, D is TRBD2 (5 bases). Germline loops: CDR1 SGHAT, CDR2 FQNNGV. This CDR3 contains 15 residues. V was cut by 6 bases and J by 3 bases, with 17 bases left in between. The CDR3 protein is CASRPTGSGEETQYF. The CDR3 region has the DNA TGTGCCAGCAGACCCACGGGCAGCGGAGAAGAGACCCAGTACTTC.

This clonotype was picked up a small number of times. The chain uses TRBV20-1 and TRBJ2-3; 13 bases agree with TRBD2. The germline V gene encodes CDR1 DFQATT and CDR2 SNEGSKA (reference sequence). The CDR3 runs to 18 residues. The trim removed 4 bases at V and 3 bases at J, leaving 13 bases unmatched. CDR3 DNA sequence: TGCAGTGCTAAGGGAACGGCGGGGACTAGCGGGATGACAGATACGCAGTATTTT. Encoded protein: CSAKGTAGTSGMTDTQYF.

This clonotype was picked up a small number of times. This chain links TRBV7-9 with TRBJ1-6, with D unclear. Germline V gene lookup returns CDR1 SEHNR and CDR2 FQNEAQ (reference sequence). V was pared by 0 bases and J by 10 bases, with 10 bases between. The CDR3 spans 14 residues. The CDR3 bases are TGTGCCAGCAGCTTAGCAGGCCAGTGGTCACCCCTCCACTTT. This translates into CASSLAGQWSPLHF.

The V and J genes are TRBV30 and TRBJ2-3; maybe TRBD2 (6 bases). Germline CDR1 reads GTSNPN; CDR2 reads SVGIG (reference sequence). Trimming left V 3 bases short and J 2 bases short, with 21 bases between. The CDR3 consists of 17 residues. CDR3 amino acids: CAWRQQWGDEDTDTQYF. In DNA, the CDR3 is TGTGCCTGGAGACAACAGTGGGGGGACGAAGACACAGATACGCAGTATTTT.

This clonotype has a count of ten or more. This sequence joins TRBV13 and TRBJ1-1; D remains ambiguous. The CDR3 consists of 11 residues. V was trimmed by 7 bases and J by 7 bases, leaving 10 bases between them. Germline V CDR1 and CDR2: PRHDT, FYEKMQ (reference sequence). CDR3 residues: CASTRGGEAFF. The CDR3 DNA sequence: TGTGCCAGCACCCGGGGAGGTGAAGCTTTCTTT. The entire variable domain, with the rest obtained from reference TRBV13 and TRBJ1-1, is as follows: AAGVIQSPRHLIKEKRETATLKCYPIPRHDTVYWYQQGPGQDPQFLISFYEKMQSDKGSIPDRFSAQQFSDYHSELNMSSLELGDSALYFCASTRGGEAFFGQGTRLTVV.

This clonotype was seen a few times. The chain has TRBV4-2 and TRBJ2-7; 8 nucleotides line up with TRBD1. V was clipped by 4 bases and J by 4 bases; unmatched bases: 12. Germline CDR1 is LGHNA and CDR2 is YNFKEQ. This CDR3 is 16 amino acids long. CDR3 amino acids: CASSRQGAGMSYEQYF. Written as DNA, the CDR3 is TGTGCCAGCAGCCGTCAGGGGGCAGGCATGTCATACGAGCAGTACTTC.

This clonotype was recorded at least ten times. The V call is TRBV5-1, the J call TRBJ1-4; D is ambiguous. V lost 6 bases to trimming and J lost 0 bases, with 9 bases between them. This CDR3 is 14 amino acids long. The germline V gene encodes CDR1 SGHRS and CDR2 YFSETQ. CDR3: CASTDGATNEKLFF. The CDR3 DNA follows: TGCGCCAGCACCGACGGAGCAACTAATGAAAAACTGTTTTTT.